The present T cell receptor (beta chain) was sequenced within a study of identical twins. TCRdb fed the 5' RACE reads into MiXCR, producing one record per CDR3 protein. The sample has about 520,000 distinct CDR3 sequences, less than 25% seen once; the top ten hold around 0.9%. This clonotype was counted a few times. Trimming shortened V by 4 bases and J by 1 base, and 4 bases separated the two germline ends. This CDR3 region has 11 residues. Germline values: CDR1 SQVTM, CDR2 ANQGSEA. Donors were all healthy Caucasians. In addition, the sample was reused for a study of T cells expressing NK-cell markers. This second report adds: One of eight sequenced donors was HCMV-seronegative; the other seven were seropositive. Dominance of the CD3+CD56-NKG2C+ fraction by these clonotypes also held in a few donors. HCMV specificity of the expanded NKG2C+ T cell clones was not established.

The chain uses TRBV29-1 and TRBJ2-5; D gene uncertain. The clonotype was recovered from a woman under 30 in good health. The sequencing input was CD4+ T cells sorted from blood. This chain's CDR3 is CSVAGQETQYF. Here the CDR3 DNA reads TGCAGCGTTGCGGGCCAAGAGACCCAGTACTTC.